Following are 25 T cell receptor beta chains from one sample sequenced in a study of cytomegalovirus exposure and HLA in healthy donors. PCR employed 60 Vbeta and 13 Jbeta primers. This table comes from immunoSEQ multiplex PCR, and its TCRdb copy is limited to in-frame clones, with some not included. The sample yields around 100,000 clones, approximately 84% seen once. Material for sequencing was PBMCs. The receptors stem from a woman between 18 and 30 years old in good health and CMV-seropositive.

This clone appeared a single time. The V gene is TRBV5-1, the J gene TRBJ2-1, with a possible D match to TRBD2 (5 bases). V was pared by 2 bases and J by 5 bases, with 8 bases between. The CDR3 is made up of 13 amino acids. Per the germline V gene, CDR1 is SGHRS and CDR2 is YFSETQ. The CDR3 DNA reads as TGCGCCAGCAGCTTAGGACTCAACAATGAGCAGTTCTTC. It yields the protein CASSLGLNNEQFF.

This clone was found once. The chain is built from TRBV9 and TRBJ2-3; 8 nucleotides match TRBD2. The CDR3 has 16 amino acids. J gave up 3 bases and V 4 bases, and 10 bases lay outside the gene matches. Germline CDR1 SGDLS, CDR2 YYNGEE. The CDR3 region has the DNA TGTGCCAGCAGCCCTTTACCGGGAGGGTTTACAGATACGCAGTATTTT. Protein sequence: CASSPLPGGFTDTQYF.

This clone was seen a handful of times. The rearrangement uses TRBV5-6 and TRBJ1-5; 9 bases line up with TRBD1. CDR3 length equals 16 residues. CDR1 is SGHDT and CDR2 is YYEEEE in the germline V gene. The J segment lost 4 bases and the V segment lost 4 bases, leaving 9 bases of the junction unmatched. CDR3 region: CASSGWTGATNQPQHF. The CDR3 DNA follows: TGTGCCAGCAGCGGATGGACAGGGGCCACAAATCAGCCCCAGCATTTT.

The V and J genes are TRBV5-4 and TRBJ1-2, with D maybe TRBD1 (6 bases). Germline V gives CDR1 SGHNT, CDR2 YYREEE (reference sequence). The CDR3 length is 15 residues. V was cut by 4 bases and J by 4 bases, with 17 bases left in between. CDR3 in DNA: TGTGCCAGCAGCGAATCCCAGGGGACCCTCTATGGCTACACCTTC. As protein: CASSESQGTLYGYTF.

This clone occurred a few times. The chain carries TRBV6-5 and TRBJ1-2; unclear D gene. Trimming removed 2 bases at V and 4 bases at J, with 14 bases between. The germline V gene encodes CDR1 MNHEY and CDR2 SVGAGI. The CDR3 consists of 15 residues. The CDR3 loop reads CASSYDGSEGYGYTF. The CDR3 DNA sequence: TGTGCCAGCAGTTACGACGGAAGCGAGGGCTATGGCTACACCTTC.

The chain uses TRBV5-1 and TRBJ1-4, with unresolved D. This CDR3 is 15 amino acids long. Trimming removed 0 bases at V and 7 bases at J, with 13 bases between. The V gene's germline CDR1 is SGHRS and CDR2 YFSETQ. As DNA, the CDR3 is TGCGCCAGCAGCTTGGCACGGGAAGCAGGTGAAAAACTGTTTTTT. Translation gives CASSLAREAGEKLFF.

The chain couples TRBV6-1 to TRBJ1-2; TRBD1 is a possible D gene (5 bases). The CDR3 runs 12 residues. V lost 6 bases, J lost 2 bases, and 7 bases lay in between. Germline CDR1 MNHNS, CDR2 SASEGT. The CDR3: CASSPGNYGYTF. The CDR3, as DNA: TGTGCCAGCAGCCCAGGGAACTATGGCTACACCTTC.

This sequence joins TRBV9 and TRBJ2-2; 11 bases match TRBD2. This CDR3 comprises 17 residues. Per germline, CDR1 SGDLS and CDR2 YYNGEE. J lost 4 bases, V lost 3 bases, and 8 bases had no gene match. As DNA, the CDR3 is TGTGCCAGCAGCGCCCATAGCGGGGGGGCGGGCACCGGGGAGCTGTTTTTT. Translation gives CASSAHSGGAGTGELFF.

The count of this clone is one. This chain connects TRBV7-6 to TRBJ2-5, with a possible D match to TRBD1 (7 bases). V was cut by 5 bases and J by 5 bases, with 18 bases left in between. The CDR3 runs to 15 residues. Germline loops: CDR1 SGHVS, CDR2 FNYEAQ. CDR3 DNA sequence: TGTGCCAGCAGCACGACCCCAGGGGGGCGGGAGACCCAGTACTTC. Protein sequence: CASSTTPGGRETQYF.

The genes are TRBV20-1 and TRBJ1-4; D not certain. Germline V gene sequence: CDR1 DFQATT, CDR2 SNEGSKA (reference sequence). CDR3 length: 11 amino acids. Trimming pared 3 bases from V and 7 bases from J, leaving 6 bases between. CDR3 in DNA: TGCAGTGCTAGCCGGGGTGAAAAACTGTTTTTT. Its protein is CSASRGEKLFF.

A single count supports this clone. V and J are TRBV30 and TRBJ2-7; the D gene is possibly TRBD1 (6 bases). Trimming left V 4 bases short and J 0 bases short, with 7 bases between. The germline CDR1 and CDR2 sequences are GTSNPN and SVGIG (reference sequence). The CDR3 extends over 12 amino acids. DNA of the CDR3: TGTGCCTGGAACAGGGTCTCCTACGAGCAGTACTTC. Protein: CAWNRVSYEQYF.

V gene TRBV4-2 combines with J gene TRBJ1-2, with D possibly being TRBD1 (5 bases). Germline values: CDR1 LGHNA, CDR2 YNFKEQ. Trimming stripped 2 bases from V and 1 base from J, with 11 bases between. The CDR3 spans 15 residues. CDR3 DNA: TGTGCCAGCAGCCAAAGGGGCGGCCTTAACTATGGCTACACCTTC. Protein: CASSQRGGLNYGYTF.

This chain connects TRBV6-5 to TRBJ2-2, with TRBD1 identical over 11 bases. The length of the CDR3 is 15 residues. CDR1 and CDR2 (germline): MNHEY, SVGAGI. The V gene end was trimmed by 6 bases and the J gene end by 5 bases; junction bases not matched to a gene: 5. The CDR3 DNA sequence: TGTGCCAGCAGCCAGGACAGGGGGCGGACCGGGGAGCTGTTTTTT. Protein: CASSQDRGRTGELFF.

CDR3 region: CSVDWDRGTRYSNQPQHF. In nucleotides, the CDR3 is TGCAGCGTTGACTGGGACAGGGGAACCCGTTATAGCAATCAGCCCCAGCATTTT. The gene calls are TRBV29-1 and TRBJ1-5; 10 bases fit TRBD1. Germline V gene sequence: CDR1 SQVTM, CDR2 ANQGSEA. V was clipped by 3 bases and J by 0 bases; unmatched bases: 11. The CDR3 covers 18 residues.

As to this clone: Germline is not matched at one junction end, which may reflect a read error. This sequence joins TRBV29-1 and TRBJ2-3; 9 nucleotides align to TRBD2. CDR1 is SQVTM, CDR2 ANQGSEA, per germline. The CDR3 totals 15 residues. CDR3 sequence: CSAAPERGARDAQYF. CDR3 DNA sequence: TGCAGCGCTGCACCGGAGCGGGGGGCGAGAGATGCGCAGTATTTT.

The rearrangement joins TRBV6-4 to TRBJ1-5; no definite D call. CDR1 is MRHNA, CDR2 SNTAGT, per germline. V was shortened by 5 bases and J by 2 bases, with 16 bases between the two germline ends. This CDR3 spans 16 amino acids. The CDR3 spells CASSQDTHQGNQPQHF. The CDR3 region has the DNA TGTGCCAGCAGTCAAGACACCCACCAGGGCAATCAGCCCCAGCATTTT.

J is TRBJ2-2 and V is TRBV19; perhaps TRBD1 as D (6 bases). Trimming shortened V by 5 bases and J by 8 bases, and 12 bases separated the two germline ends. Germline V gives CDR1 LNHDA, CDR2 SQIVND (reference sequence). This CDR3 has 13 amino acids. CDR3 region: CASSPLQGGELFF. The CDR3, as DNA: TGTGCCAGTAGTCCACTACAGGGAGGGGAGCTGTTTTTT. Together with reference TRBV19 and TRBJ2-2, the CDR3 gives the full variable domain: DGGITQSPKYLFRKEGQNVTLSCEQNLNHDAMYWYRQDPGQGLRLIYYSQIVNDFQKGDIAEGYSVSREKKESFPLTVTSAQKNPTAFYLCASSPLQGGELFFGEGSRLTVL.

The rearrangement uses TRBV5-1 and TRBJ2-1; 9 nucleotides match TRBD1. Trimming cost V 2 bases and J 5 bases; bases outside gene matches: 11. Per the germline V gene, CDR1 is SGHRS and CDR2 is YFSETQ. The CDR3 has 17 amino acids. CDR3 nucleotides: TGCGCCAGCAGCTTTGGGACCGGGACAGGGCATCACAATGAGCAGTTCTTC. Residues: CASSFGTGTGHHNEQFF.

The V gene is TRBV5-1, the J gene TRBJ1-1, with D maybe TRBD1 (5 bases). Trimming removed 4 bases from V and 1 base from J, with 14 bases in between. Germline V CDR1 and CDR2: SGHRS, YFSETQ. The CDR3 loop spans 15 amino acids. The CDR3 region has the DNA TGCGCCAGCAGCACTCGTCGACAGCCGAACACTGAAGCTTTCTTT. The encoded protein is CASSTRRQPNTEAFF.

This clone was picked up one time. The CDR3 DNA reads as TGCAGCGTTGAGGCTAGCGGGGGTCCTCGGGACGAGCAGTACTTC. It yields the protein CSVEASGGPRDEQYF. The rearrangement joins TRBV29-1 to TRBJ2-7, with TRBD2 matching 10 bases. Trimming removed 3 bases from V and 5 bases from J; junction bases left unmatched: 10. CDR3 length equals 15 residues. Germline values: CDR1 SQVTM, CDR2 ANQGSEA.

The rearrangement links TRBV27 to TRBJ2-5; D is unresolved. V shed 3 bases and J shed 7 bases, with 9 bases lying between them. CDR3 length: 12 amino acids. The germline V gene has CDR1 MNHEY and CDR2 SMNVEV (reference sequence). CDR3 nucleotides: TGTGCCAGCAGTTTGTCGCGAGGGACCCAGTACTTC. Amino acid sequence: CASSLSRGTQYF.

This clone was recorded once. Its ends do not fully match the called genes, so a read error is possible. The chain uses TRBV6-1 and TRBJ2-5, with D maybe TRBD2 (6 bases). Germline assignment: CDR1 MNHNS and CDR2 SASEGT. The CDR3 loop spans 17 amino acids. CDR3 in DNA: TGTGCCAGCAGTCAAGCGCCCCAGGGAGGAGGACAAGAGACCCAGTACTTC. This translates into CASSQAPQGGGQETQYF.

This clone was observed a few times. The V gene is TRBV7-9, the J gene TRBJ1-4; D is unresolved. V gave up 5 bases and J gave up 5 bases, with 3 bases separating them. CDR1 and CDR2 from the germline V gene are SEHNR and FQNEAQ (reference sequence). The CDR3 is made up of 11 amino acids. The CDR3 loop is CASSPNEKLFF. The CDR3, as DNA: TGTGCCAGCAGCCCAAATGAAAAACTGTTTTTT.

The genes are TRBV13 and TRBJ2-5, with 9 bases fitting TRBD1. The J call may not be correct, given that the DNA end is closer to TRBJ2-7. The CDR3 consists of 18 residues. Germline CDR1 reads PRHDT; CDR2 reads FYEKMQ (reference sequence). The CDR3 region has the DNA TGTGCCAGCAGCTCCGGATCATGGCGGGACAGGGTTGGATACGAGCAGTACTTC. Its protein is CASSSGSWRDRVGYEQYF.

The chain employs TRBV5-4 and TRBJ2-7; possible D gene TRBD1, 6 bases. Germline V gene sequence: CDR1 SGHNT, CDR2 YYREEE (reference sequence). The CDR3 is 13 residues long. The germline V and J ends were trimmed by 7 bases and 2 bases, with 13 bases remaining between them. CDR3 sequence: CASGNRDPYEQYF. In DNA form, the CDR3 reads TGTGCCAGCGGAAACAGGGATCCCTACGAGCAGTACTTC.